These 23 T cell receptor beta chains originate from one sample sequenced in a study of blood T cells in healthy people across ages. Primed by a sample-barcoded 5' primer and a J-beta primer mix, a second PCR proceeded for about 7 to 11 cycles. TCRdb independently ran MiXCR on the 5' RACE reads; one entry per CDR3 protein. The profile shows 1,800,000 or so distinct CDR3 sequences, about 39% of them singletons. The specimen was blood. The origin of the receptors is a human donor in good health.

The rearrangement joins TRBV10-3 to TRBJ2-1; the match to TRBD1 covers 7 bases. The CDR3 consists of 14 residues. The V and J ends lost 5 bases and 4 bases, in that order; junction bases with no gene match: 5. The germline gives CDR1 ENHRY, CDR2 SYGVKD. This CDR3 is CAISLRDSYNEQFF. For the CDR3, the DNA is TGTGCCATCAGTCTCCGGGACAGTTACAATGAGCAGTTCTTC.

V usage is TRBV5-5 and J usage is TRBJ2-3, with 8 bases identical to TRBD2. V lost 2 bases, J lost 5 bases, and 13 bases stayed unmatched. Germline loops: CDR1 SGHKS, CDR2 YYEKEE (reference sequence). The CDR3 is 17 residues long. DNA for the CDR3: TGTGCCAGCAGCTTCCTCGGGGGGGGTTTATATGAAGATACGCAGTATTTT. Translated, it gives CASSFLGGGLYEDTQYF.

This clonotype turned up a few times. CDR3 sequence (DNA): TGCGCCAGCAGCTTGGGAGGGACAGACTTTACCACTGAAGCTTTCTTT. Amino acid sequence: CASSLGGTDFTTEAFF. This chain uses TRBV5-1 with TRBJ1-1; the match to TRBD1 covers 7 bases. The trim removed 0 bases at V and 4 bases at J, leaving 9 bases unmatched. This CDR3 region has 16 residues. Germline CDR1 is SGHRS and CDR2 is YFSETQ.

This clonotype was observed a few times. The chain is built from TRBV7-2 and TRBJ1-2; D unresolved. CDR3 size: 13 residues. Looked up from germline, CDR1 is SGHTA and CDR2 is FQGNSA. Trimming took off 8 bases at V and 5 bases at J, with 15 bases between the two ends. Here the CDR3 DNA reads TGTGCCAGCTCCCAAACATCGATTTATGGCTACACCTTC. The encoded protein is CASSQTSIYGYTF.

This clonotype was observed a handful of times. V gene TRBV7-2 combines with J gene TRBJ1-2, with unresolved D. The CDR3 has 14 amino acids. The V end was cut by 3 bases, the J end by 4 bases, with 12 bases between. Germline V gene sequence: CDR1 SGHTA, CDR2 FQGNSA. Here the CDR3 reads CASSFRGGSYGYTF. CDR3 in DNA: TGTGCCAGCAGCTTTCGGGGAGGGAGCTATGGCTACACCTTC.

This clonotype was observed at least ten times. The V and J genes are TRBV20-1 and TRBJ2-7; D is ambiguous. Looked up from germline, CDR1 is DFQATT and CDR2 is SNEGSKA (reference sequence). The V gene lost 5 bases and the J gene lost 2 bases, with 16 bases spanning the gap. The CDR3 is 14 residues long. CDR3: CSAPSQREPYEQYF. The CDR3 DNA reads TGCAGTGCTCCATCTCAAAGGGAACCCTACGAGCAGTACTTC.

The genes are TRBV27 and TRBJ2-3; D possibly corresponds to TRBD2 (5 bases). Germline-derived CDR1 and CDR2 are MNHEY and SMNVEV (reference sequence). V shed 4 bases and J shed 2 bases, with 13 bases lying between them. CDR3 length: 15 residues. The CDR3, as DNA: TGTGCCAGCAGTTCAGTGGAGGAAGACACAGATACGCAGTATTTT. Protein sequence: CASSSVEEDTDTQYF.

This clonotype was found a few times. V and J are TRBV6-1 and TRBJ1-2; D is undetermined. Germline CDR1 is MNHNS and CDR2 is SASEGT. V was pared by 2 bases and J by 7 bases, with 11 bases between. The CDR3 contains 13 residues. The CDR3 DNA reads as TGTGCCAGCAGTGAATTGAGGGAGGCTGGCTACACCTTC. This sequence encodes CASSELREAGYTF.

The genes are TRBV7-2 and TRBJ1-6; D gene ambiguous. Germline values: CDR1 SGHTA, CDR2 FQGNSA. This CDR3 comprises 15 residues. V lost 6 bases, J lost 10 bases, and 19 bases lay in between. For the CDR3, the DNA is TGTGCCAGCAGATTCTCCGGGGTCGGGGAGTCACCCCTCCACTTT. Residues: CASRFSGVGESPLHF. Variable domain in full (rest from reference TRBV7-2 and TRBJ1-6): GAGVSQSPSNKVTEKGKDVELRCDPISGHTALYWYRQSLGQGLEFLIYFQGNSAPDKSGLPSDRFSAERTGGSVSTLTIQRTQQEDSAVYLCASRFSGVGESPLHFGNGTRLTVT.

This clonotype was recorded a few times. The CDR3 DNA sequence: TGTGCCAGCAGTGAATTGGTGCGCTCCTACAATGAGCAGTTCTTC. The encoded protein is CASSELVRSYNEQFF. The chain employs TRBV6-1 and TRBJ2-1; D is unresolved. Trimming removed 2 bases from V and 0 bases from J, with 8 bases in between. Looked up from germline, CDR1 is MNHNS and CDR2 is SASEGT. The CDR3 runs 15 residues.

The chain combines TRBV12-3 or TRBV12-4 with TRBJ1-1; D is ambiguous. The CDR3 contains 15 residues. Trimming removed 5 bases at V and 1 base at J, with 14 bases between. CDR3 protein: CASSRFDGANTEAFF. The CDR3 coding sequence is TGTGCCAGCAGTAGATTCGACGGAGCGAACACTGAAGCTTTCTTT.

The chain combines TRBV7-9 with TRBJ1-4; D perhaps matches TRBD1 (6 bases). V dropped 5 bases and J dropped 2 bases, with 15 bases sitting between them. The CDR3 runs to 16 residues. Germline V gene sequence: CDR1 SEHNR, CDR2 FQNEAQ (reference sequence). The CDR3 DNA follows: TGTGCCAGCAGCCGCCGACAGGATCGGACTAATGAAAAACTGTTTTTT. Its translation: CASSRRQDRTNEKLFF.

This rearrangement joins TRBV4-2 to TRBJ2-1; D is undetermined. This CDR3 has 14 amino acids. The V gene lost 4 bases and the J gene lost 7 bases, with 14 bases spanning the gap. Germline CDR1 is LGHNA and CDR2 is YNFKEQ. The CDR3 sequence is CASSRPVDGNEQFF. In DNA form, the CDR3 reads TGTGCCAGCAGCCGACCCGTGGATGGAAATGAGCAGTTCTTC.

The chain has TRBV7-9 and TRBJ1-2; 10 bases map to TRBD1. V was clipped by 5 bases and J by 6 bases; unmatched bases: 6. This CDR3 region has 14 residues. Germline loops: CDR1 SEHNR, CDR2 FQNEAQ (reference sequence). For the CDR3, the DNA is TGTGCCAGCAGCGGGACAGGGGCGGCCCATGGCTACACCTTC. This translates into CASSGTGAAHGYTF. Filled out from reference TRBV7-9 and TRBJ1-2, the complete variable domain reads DTGVSQNPRHKITKRGQNVTFRCDPISEHNRLYWYRQTLGQGPEFLTYFQNEAQLEKSRLLSDRFSAERPKGSFSTLEIQRTEQGDSAMYLCASSGTGAAHGYTFGSGTRLTVV.

The CDR3 region is CASSQDISGLNTEAFF. In DNA form, the CDR3 reads TGCGCCAGCAGCCAAGATATATCAGGTTTGAACACTGAAGCTTTCTTT. The V and J genes are TRBV4-1 and TRBJ1-1; D gene ambiguous. This CDR3 comprises 16 residues. Germline V gene lookup returns CDR1 MGHRA and CDR2 YSYEKL. Trimming left V 0 bases short and J 0 bases short, with 11 bases between.

This clonotype was detected only a few times. This chain links TRBV9 with TRBJ2-2, with 9 nucleotides matching TRBD2. The germline V gene encodes CDR1 SGDLS and CDR2 YYNGEE. The CDR3 spans 16 residues. Trimming at V came to 4 bases and at J to 0 bases, leaving 4 bases not matched to a gene. CDR3 loop: CASSLLAGANTGELFF. The DNA for the CDR3 is TGTGCCAGCAGCTTATTAGCGGGGGCGAACACCGGGGAGCTGTTTTTT.

There are a few counts of this clonotype. The chain uses TRBV4-3 and TRBJ1-3; no definite D call. V lost 3 bases to trimming and J lost 4 bases, with 13 bases between them. CDR1 is LGHNA, CDR2 YSLEER, per germline. CDR3 size: 15 residues. CDR3 sequence (DNA): TGCGCCAGCAGCCAGATAGGATCGCGCGGAAACACCATATATTTT. Protein sequence: CASSQIGSRGNTIYF.

The chain carries TRBV29-1 and TRBJ1-2; 8 positions agree with TRBD1. Germline CDR1 reads SQVTM; CDR2 reads ANQGSEA. The V gene end was trimmed by 6 bases and the J gene end by 4 bases; junction bases not matched to a gene: 16. This CDR3 is built from 16 residues. CDR3 residues: CSVIQGGLLNSYGYTF. DNA of the CDR3: TGCAGCGTCATACAGGGGGGCCTTCTTAATTCCTATGGCTACACCTTC.

The chain recombines TRBV3-1 with TRBJ2-7; either TRBD1 or TRBD2 may fit D (5 bases each). This CDR3 region has 13 residues. Trimming cost V 0 bases and J 7 bases, with 10 bases left between them. Germline-derived CDR1 and CDR2 are LGHDT and YNNKEL (reference sequence). The CDR3 spells CASSQDHGGEQYF. CDR3 in DNA: TGTGCCAGCAGCCAAGATCATGGGGGAGAGCAGTACTTC.

V is TRBV25-1 and J is TRBJ1-1; D perhaps matches TRBD1 (6 bases). CDR3 size: 15 residues. V was pared by 6 bases and J by 0 bases, with 14 bases between. CDR1 MGHDK and CDR2 SYGVNS come from the germline V gene. The CDR3 loop reads CASRRDRYMNTEAFF. The CDR3, as DNA: TGTGCCAGCAGAAGAGACAGGTACATGAACACTGAAGCTTTCTTT.

The rearrangement joins TRBV6-5 to TRBJ2-1, with D perhaps given as TRBD1 or TRBD2 (5 bases each). Germline CDR1 reads MNHEY; CDR2 reads SVGAGI. V lost 2 bases and J lost 2, with 10 bases in between. The CDR3 spans 15 residues. The CDR3 loop reads CASSYGTPTYNEQFF. DNA for the CDR3: TGTGCCAGCAGTTACGGGACCCCAACCTACAATGAGCAGTTCTTC.

This clonotype has only a few counts. This CDR3 is CASSRSEGEDYYGYTF. DNA for the CDR3: TGCGCCAGCAGCCGGTCGGAGGGCGAGGATTACTATGGCTACACCTTC. The chain employs TRBV4-1 and TRBJ1-2; D not certain. There are 16 residues in the CDR3. CDR1 and CDR2 from the germline V gene are MGHRA and YSYEKL. V lost 4 bases and J 3 bases, leaving 18 bases between the germline ends.

Only a few counts were recorded for this clonotype. The chain recombines TRBV20-1 with TRBJ2-1, with a possible D match to TRBD2 (5 bases). V gave up 3 bases and J gave up 5 bases, with 11 bases separating them. Germline V gene data show CDR1 as DFQATT and CDR2 as SNEGSKA (reference sequence). This CDR3 region has 13 residues. The CDR3 DNA is TGCAGTGCTAGCCCGAGCGGTGACAATGAGCAGTTCTTC. Protein sequence: CSASPSGDNEQFF.